The 17 T cell receptor beta chains below all came from one sample that was sequenced in a study of identifying expanded T cells in peripheral blood. Here immunoSEQ multiplex PCR was the method, and the copy in TCRdb shows in-frame clones only, minus some. The table has 85,000 to 100,000 clones, roughly 88% seen once; the top ten hold about 4%. Source material: blood. Receptors were obtained from a person aged 18 to 70 in good health.

The chain links TRBV23-1 to TRBJ2-7; D tentatively reads TRBD1 or TRBD2 (5 bases each). TRBV23-1 is an open reading frame whose function is uncertain. This CDR3 has 16 residues. With 2 bases removed from V and 3 bases from J, the gap between germline ends came to 17 bases. Here the CDR3 reads CASSQGGGRTYYEQYF. In DNA, the CDR3 is TGCGCCAGCAGTCAAGGGGGTGGGCGGACCTACTACGAGCAGTACTTC.

The CDR3 DNA follows: TGTGCCAGCAGCTCCGACAGTAGCACAGATACGCAGTATTTT. Amino acids: CASSSDSSTDTQYF. V gene TRBV7-3 combines with J gene TRBJ2-3; D is perhaps TRBD1 (5 bases). Deletions cut 4 bases from V and 0 bases from J, with 8 bases between. CDR3 size: 14 residues. CDR1 is SGHTA and CDR2 is FQGTGA in the germline V gene.

The rearrangement uses TRBV5-1 and TRBJ2-7; the D is unclear. V was cut by 6 bases and J by 2 bases, with 9 bases left in between. Germline V gives CDR1 SGHRS, CDR2 YFSETQ. The CDR3 extends over 12 amino acids. CDR3 residues: CASNSDTYEQYF. The CDR3 DNA reads TGCGCCAGCAACAGTGACACCTACGAGCAGTACTTC.

This clone was seen only once. The V gene is TRBV28, the J gene TRBJ1-3; D remains ambiguous. V lost 2 bases and J 0 bases, leaving 20 bases between the germline ends. There are 19 residues in the CDR3. Per the germline V gene, CDR1 is MDHEN and CDR2 is SYDVKM. DNA for the CDR3: TGTGCCAGCAGTTTAGGCCCCGTGGACTTAGCTAGCTCTGGAAACACCATATATTTT. It encodes CASSLGPVDLASSGNTIYF.

This sequence joins TRBV27 and TRBJ2-5; tentatively, D is TRBD2 (7 bases). The germline CDR1 and CDR2 sequences are MNHEY and SMNVEV (reference sequence). The V and J ends lost 7 bases and 0 bases respectively, with 24 bases between them. The CDR3 consists of 18 residues. CDR3 bases: TGTGCCAGCACTTTTGAGGGGGGGGAGTCCGAGTACCAAGAGACCCAGTACTTC. Translating gives CASTFEGGESEYQETQYF.

This clone appeared a single time. This chain's CDR3 is CASSATGTGKHEQYF. CDR3 sequence (DNA): TGTGCCAGTAGTGCCACCGGGACAGGGAAACACGAGCAGTACTTC. The V and J genes are TRBV19 and TRBJ2-7; 9 positions match TRBD1. The CDR3 has 15 residues. J was trimmed by 5 bases and V by 5 bases; bases with no gene match: 10. The germline V gene has CDR1 LNHDA and CDR2 SQIVND (reference sequence).

This clone turned up a few times. This chain connects TRBV11-2 to TRBJ1-2, with no clear D. From germline, CDR1 is SGHAT and CDR2 FQNNGV. The CDR3 is 14 amino acids. The ends were cut back, 5 bases at V and 4 bases at J, with 14 bases in the middle. Here the CDR3 reads CASSADETSYGYTF. CDR3 in DNA: TGTGCCAGCAGCGCAGATGAAACCTCCTATGGCTACACCTTC. The whole variable domain, remainder taken from reference TRBV11-2 and TRBJ1-2, is EAGVAQSPRYKIIEKRQSVAFWCNPISGHATLYWYQQILGQGPKLLIQFQNNGVVDDSQLPKDRFSAERLKGVDSTLKIQPAKLEDSAVYLCASSADETSYGYTFGSGTRLTVV.

V is TRBV15 and J is TRBJ2-1; the match to TRBD2 covers 10 bases. The CDR3 runs to 15 residues. The V and J ends lost 8 bases and 2 bases, in that order; junction bases with no gene match: 6. CDR1 and CDR2 from the germline V gene are LNHNV and YYDKDF (reference sequence). The CDR3 here is CATSQAGGPYNEQFF. The CDR3 DNA sequence: TGTGCCACCTCCCAAGCGGGAGGGCCCTACAATGAGCAGTTCTTC.

The chain has TRBV14 and TRBJ1-1; D call uncertain. Deletions cut 0 bases from V and 1 base from J, with 6 bases between. Germline V CDR1 and CDR2: SGHDN, FVKESK. The CDR3 has 14 residues. The CDR3 bases are TGTGCCAGCAGCCAAGAGTACGGGAACACTGAAGCTTTCTTT. Its translation: CASSQEYGNTEAFF.

CDR3: CASSQEQENEQFF. The DNA of the CDR3 is TGTGCCAGCAGCCAAGAACAGGAAAATGAGCAGTTCTTC. The chain joins TRBV11-3 to TRBJ2-1; D is perhaps TRBD1 (5 bases). The V gene lost 5 bases and the J gene lost 7 bases, with 12 bases spanning the gap. Germline V lookup: CDR1 SGHNT, CDR2 YENEEA. The CDR3 loop spans 13 amino acids.

V usage is TRBV5-5 and J usage is TRBJ1-2; D is unresolved. This CDR3 spans 13 amino acids. Germline-derived CDR1 and CDR2 are SGHKS and YYEKEE (reference sequence). V gave up 4 bases and J gave up 4 bases, with 11 bases separating them. The chain's CDR3 is CASSPDLPYGYTF. CDR3 sequence (DNA): TGTGCCAGCAGCCCAGATTTACCCTATGGCTACACCTTC.

This chain links TRBV7-9 with TRBJ2-1, with 8 bases aligning to TRBD2. This CDR3 spans 15 amino acids. With 5 bases clipped from V and 3 bases from J, the junction kept 6 bases outside the gene matches. The germline V gene encodes CDR1 SEHNR and CDR2 FQNEAQ (reference sequence). This CDR3 reads CASSPREGVYNEQFF. The DNA for the CDR3 is TGTGCCAGCAGCCCACGGGAGGGGGTCTACAATGAGCAGTTCTTC.

The rearrangement uses TRBV10-1 and TRBJ2-2; 9 bases are shared with TRBD1. Unmatched junction bases numbered 12, after V lost 0 bases and J lost 4 bases. The CDR3 has 19 residues. CDR1 WNHNN and CDR2 SYGVQD come from the germline V gene (reference sequence). CDR3 coding DNA: TGCGCCAGCAGTGAGTCCCTGAGCCCTGGACAGGGGCGCACCGGGGAGCTGTTTTTT. The encoded protein is CASSESLSPGQGRTGELFF.

The V and J genes are TRBV2 and TRBJ2-2, with 8 bases aligning to TRBD2. This CDR3 contains 15 residues. The J segment lost 3 bases and the V segment lost 7 bases, leaving 7 bases of the junction unmatched. CDR1 is SNHLY, CDR2 FYNNEI, per germline. DNA of the CDR3: TGTGCCAGCACCCTCGGGGGGGCGGACACCGGGGAGCTGTTTTTT. It yields the protein CASTLGGADTGELFF.

The chain is built from TRBV9 and TRBJ2-3; 7 nucleotides match TRBD2. Germline V lookup: CDR1 SGDLS, CDR2 YYNGEE. This CDR3 is built from 15 residues. Trimming removed 4 bases from V and 2 bases from J; junction bases left unmatched: 7. CDR3: CASSLQAGNTDTQYF. The CDR3 coding sequence is TGTGCCAGCAGCCTCCAAGCGGGGAACACAGATACGCAGTATTTT.

The chain uses TRBV11-2 and TRBJ1-2, with 7 positions matching TRBD1. The CDR3 loop spans 15 amino acids. Germline V lookup: CDR1 SGHAT, CDR2 FQNNGV. The trim removed 2 bases at V and 3 bases at J, leaving 6 bases unmatched. CDR3 in DNA: TGTGCCAGCAGCTTACGAGGGGGCGCGGACTATGGCTACACCTTC. Translation gives CASSLRGGADYGYTF.

J is TRBJ2-7 and V is TRBV11-2; D unclear. This CDR3 region has 14 residues. Germline V gives CDR1 SGHAT, CDR2 FQNNGV. Deletions cut 5 bases from V and 2 bases from J, with 13 bases between. The CDR3: CASSLTLYTYEQYF. In nucleotides, the CDR3 is TGTGCCAGCAGCCTGACCCTTTATACCTACGAGCAGTACTTC.